This T cell receptor beta chain stems from a study of T cell clonality in common variable immunodeficiency. Produced via immunoSEQ multiplex PCR; TCRdb's table is partial and in-frame only. The sample is made up of tens of thousands of clones, none counted only once. This clone was detected many times. Its target is unknown. The CDR3 goes on 3 residues after the read ends, and that part is filled in from the germline J gene. General study results and limits: What drives increased CVID clonality needs T cell subpopulation sequencing. In common variable immunodeficiency, TCR beta chains reportedly carried fewer deletions and N-nucleotide insertions.

The CDR3 extends over 16 amino acids. CDR1 and CDR2 (germline): DFQATT, SNEGSKA (reference sequence). V gave up 6 bases and J gave up 5 bases, with 23 bases separating them. This clonotype was obtained from a person aged 18 to 75 in good health. The chain employs TRBV20-1 and TRBJ2-1; D may be TRBD2 (6 bases). Sequenced material: peripheral blood mononuclear cells. CDR3 DNA, as far as it was read: TGCAGTGCAGAAAACCGAAAGCGGGCCTCTAACAATGAG. It specifies CSAENRKRASNNE. In full, the CDR3 reads CSAENRKRASNNEQFF.